The clone carrying this T cell receptor (beta chain) has just a few counts. Its antigen remains unknown. The CDR3 contains 16 residues. Trimming shortened V by 2 bases and J by 2 bases, and 14 bases separated the two germline ends. The germline V gene encodes CDR1 SGHDT and CDR2 YYEEEE. The data originate from a study of identical twins. Whole-study findings and limits: Findings depended on cross-sectional statistics rather than tracking the same donors. Compared with models, monozygotic twins showed more out-of-frame TCR alpha sharing.

With no exceptions, donors were healthy Caucasians. TCRdb used MiXCR to reprocess the 5' RACE reads, holding one entry per CDR3 protein. Here the sample spans 500,000 or so distinct CDR3 sequences, around an eighth being singletons. This same sample was also part of a study on yellow fever vaccine responses in identical twins.

The receptor's source is a woman younger than 35 in good health. The rearrangement joins TRBV5-6 to TRBJ2-1; perhaps TRBD2 as D (6 bases). Sequenced input: CD4+ T cells sorted from blood. DNA for the CDR3: TGTGCCAGCAGCTTAACTCGACTAGAAACCTACAATGAGCAGTTCTTC. It is translated as CASSLTRLETYNEQFF.